The source of this TCR beta chain is a study of T cells after yellow fever vaccination (dated by TCRdb to between 2018 and 2020). For the wider study: The SMART-Seq v4 Ultra Low Input RNA kit was used to prepare libraries from fractions with low cell numbers. Blood samples were taken at several timepoints before and after primary and secondary immunization, and bulk PBMC replicates and cell subsets were isolated. Bulk TCR alpha and beta repertoires were sequenced longitudinally to track T-cell clones before and after primary and booster YFV17D yellow fever vaccination. Two healthy male donors made up the cohort, one aged 18 to 29 years and the other aged 30 to 40 years.

Summary of the overall study and its limitations: After the booster, most clones that had expanded after primary vaccination were detected again (about 97% of CD4 and about 88% of CD8), suggesting broad maintenance of memory. Because only a couple of donors were included in the study, the extent to which the findings can be generalized is limited. Computational filtering was required because FACS-sorted repertoires could contain abundant contaminating clonotypes from the bulk population. Compared with the primary T-cell response, the secondary T-cell response was weaker but faster, peaking on day 5 rather than day 15. A small share of clonotypes was detected in both CD4 and CD8 compartments, with the overlap likely arising from convergent recombination.

Reading the label with the study, this specimen's treatment or condition is: live attenuated yellow fever vaccine strain. At each blood-draw timepoint, two biological replicates of bulk PBMCs were obtained. A standard Ficoll-Paque protocol was used to isolate PBMCs from peripheral blood. RNA was extracted with TriZol from bulk PBMCs, CD4 and CD8 fractions, and dextramer-positive and dextramer-negative fractions. This clonotype has ten or more counts. What this receptor recognizes is not known. Per-base qualities were not stored, and no clone one base away is much larger. Cut back by 9 bases and 4 bases, the V and J ends lie 15 bases apart. The germline V gene (reference sequence) yields LNHDA for CDR1 and SQIVND for CDR2. The cysteine opens and the phenylalanine closes a CDR3 of 13 amino acids. Of all the DNA, just the CDR3 is kept, 39 bases in frame from base 1. Sequencing was carried out with an Illumina NovaSeq 6000. TCR cDNA was synthesized by 5'RACE template switching, through which a universal primer site and unique molecular identifiers were introduced. Priming of cDNA synthesis was performed from both the TCR alpha and TCR beta constant segments. Two PCR steps were used to amplify libraries, with sample barcodes and sequencing adapters being added in the second step. Sequencing of libraries was performed on Illumina HiSeq 2500 (2x100 bp) or NovaSeq (2x150 bp). The authors processed their data as follows. Reads were demultiplexed and collapsed into UMI consensus sequences with MIGEC, and V(D)J alignment was performed with MiXCR. Vaccine-responding clonotypes were identified with edgeR using replicate PBMC samples, with FDR below 0.01 and a log2 fold change above 5 up to day 15 being required. Each bulk clonotype received a CD4 or CD8 identity based on whether the sequenced CD4 or CD8 repertoire contained that clonotype at higher abundance. TCRdb's own reprocessing of the public reads used fastp at Q25 and MiXCR and kept productive beta chains. Every CDR3 protein is listed once, alongside the most common genes and DNA of its rows. The V and J calls and clone size come from TCRdb's table, not from the authors' own analysis. This sample gives around 310,000 distinct CDR3 sequences in total; less than 4.5% of them show up just once. The ten biggest clones cover about 20% of the sample.

This sequence uses TRBV19 and TRBJ1-1; TRBD1 is perhaps the D gene, given 6 matching bases. This receptor was obtained from a man aged 18 to 29 who received the YFV17D yellow fever vaccine. The material sequenced was PBMCs, taken on the day of the yellow fever booster vaccination. The nucleotide sequence is given as TGTGCCAGCCAATCGGACAGACTCACTGAAGCTTTCTTT. Its coded protein is CASQSDRLTEAFF.